This is a list of T cell receptor beta chains from one sample in a study of T cells after yellow fever vaccination. TCRdb re-called the 5' RACE reads with MiXCR, one entry per CDR3 protein. Here the sample spans fewer than 400,000 distinct CDR3 sequences, more than 5.5% being singletons. Sample: PBMCs, taken 5 days after the yellow fever booster vaccination. The receptors originated from a man aged 30 to 45 who received the YFV17D yellow fever vaccine. Each CDR3 is given with its conserved first and last residue. The D gene is left open where the match is weak. Only part of the rows carry a size: once, few, many, or a class if the clone is expanded.

V: TRBV20-1
size: many
D: TRBD1
J: TRBJ2-2
DNA: TGCAGTGCGCCCAGACAGGGTATCGGGGAGCTGTTTTTT
CDR3: CSAPRQGIGELFF

V: TRBV7-9
size: .
D: TRBD2
J: TRBJ2-3
DNA: TGTGCCAACAGCGGGAGCCCAGATACGCAGTATTTT
CDR3: CANSGSPDTQYF

V: TRBV12-3/TRBV12-4
size: few
D: .
J: TRBJ1-6
DNA: TGTGCCAGCAGTTTAGCCATCGGGGGTTCACCCCTCCACTTT
CDR3: CASSLAIGGSPLHF

V: TRBV3-1
size: few
D: .
J: TRBJ2-1
DNA: TGTGCCAGCAGCCTCCGGCGGGGTCAATACAATGAGCAGTTCTTC
CDR3: CASSLRRGQYNEQFF

V: TRBV20-1
size: many
D: .
J: TRBJ2-1
DNA: TGCAGTGCTAGCTGGCGGGATGAGCAGTTCTTC
CDR3: CSASWRDEQFF

V: TRBV6-2/TRBV6-3
size: few
D: TRBD1
J: TRBJ2-7
DNA: TGTGCCAGCACCTCTCTGGACAGGGACTGGGAGCAGTACTTC
CDR3: CASTSLDRDWEQYF

V: TRBV7-7
size: many
D: .
J: TRBJ2-5
DNA: TGTGCCAGCAGCTCCGGAGGGGAGGAGACCCAGTACTTC
CDR3: CASSSGGEETQYF

V: TRBV30
size: .
D: .
J: TRBJ2-1
DNA: TGTGCCTGGAGTCCGTACGATGAGCAGTTCTTC
CDR3: CAWSPYDEQFF

V: TRBV7-9
size: .
D: .
J: TRBJ2-7
DNA: TGTGCCAGCAGCTTAGCTGTGGGGGAGCAGTACTTC
CDR3: CASSLAVGEQYF

V: TRBV29-1
size: .
D: TRBD2
J: TRBJ2-3
DNA: TGCAGCGTCAATAGCGGGATCCTCCTTCAGACAGATACGCAGTATTTT
CDR3: CSVNSGILLQTDTQYF

V: TRBV6-5
size: few
D: TRBD1
J: TRBJ1-3
DNA: TGTGCCAGCAGTTACGGGACAGGTGGAAACACCATATATTTT
CDR3: CASSYGTGGNTIYF

V: TRBV20-1
size: few
D: .
J: TRBJ2-7
DNA: TGCAGTGCTAGTGGAGCGGCCCAGGCCTACGAGCAGTACTTC
CDR3: CSASGAAQAYEQYF

V: TRBV5-1
size: .
D: .
J: TRBJ2-5
DNA: TGCGCCAGCAGCTTCGGAACAGGGAGAGAGACCCAGTACTTC
CDR3: CASSFGTGRETQYF

V: TRBV4-3
size: many
D: TRBD1
J: TRBJ2-1
DNA: TGCGCCAGCAGCCAAGTGGGACAGGCAGTTAGCAATGAGCAGTTCTTC
CDR3: CASSQVGQAVSNEQFF

V: TRBV3-1
size: few
D: TRBD1
J: TRBJ1-1
DNA: TGTGCCAGCAGCCGGGACAGGGGGCTGACTGAAGCTTTCTTT
CDR3: CASSRDRGLTEAFF

V: TRBV19
size: few
D: .
J: TRBJ2-7
DNA: TGTGCCAGTAGTGGGGACCCGCGGACCGAGCAGTACTTC
CDR3: CASSGDPRTEQYF

V: TRBV20-1
size: many
D: .
J: TRBJ2-7
DNA: TGCAGTGTAATGAGGAGCTCCTACGAGCAGTACTTC
CDR3: CSVMRSSYEQYF

V: TRBV6-2/TRBV6-3
size: .
D: TRBD2
J: TRBJ2-3
DNA: TGTGCCAGCAGTTACTCCGGGACTAGCGGGATCACAGATACGCAGTATTTT
CDR3: CASSYSGTSGITDTQYF

V: TRBV7-9
size: many
D: TRBD1
J: TRBJ2-2
DNA: TGTGCCAGCAGCACCCGGGACAGGGACACCGGGGAGCTGTTTTTT
CDR3: CASSTRDRDTGELFF

V: TRBV20-1
size: .
D: .
J: TRBJ2-5
DNA: TGCAGTGCTTTGGGTTATGGGAAAGAGACCCAGTACTTC
CDR3: CSALGYGKETQYF

V: TRBV29-1
size: .
D: TRBD2
J: TRBJ2-5
DNA: TGCAGCGCCGCAGCGGGAACCCAAGAGACCCAGTACTTC
CDR3: CSAAAGTQETQYF

V: TRBV28
size: .
D: .
J: TRBJ2-1
DNA: TGTGCCAGCAGTTCCCCGGGGGCGGGAGTCCATGAGCAGTTCTTC
CDR3: CASSSPGAGVHEQFF

V: TRBV6-2/TRBV6-3
size: many
D: TRBD2
J: TRBJ2-3
DNA: TGTGCCAGCAGTTACTCCGCGGGACTAGCGGGAGAAGATACGCAGTATTTT
CDR3: CASSYSAGLAGEDTQYF

V: TRBV20-1
size: few
D: TRBD2
J: TRBJ2-1
DNA: TGCAGTGCTAGTAAACCTAGCGGGAACAATGAGCAGTTCTTC
CDR3: CSASKPSGNNEQFF

V: TRBV5-1
size: many
D: TRBD1
J: TRBJ2-1
DNA: TGCGCCAGCAGCGCGACAGGGGGCGCCTACAATGAGCAGTTCTTC
CDR3: CASSATGGAYNEQFF

V: TRBV5-1
size: .
D: TRBD2
J: TRBJ2-2
DNA: TGCGCCAGCAGCTTGGCCCGGCTAGCGGGATGGACCGGGGAGCTGTTTTTT
CDR3: CASSLARLAGWTGELFF

V: TRBV18
size: many
D: .
J: TRBJ1-5
DNA: TGTGCCAGCTCAGAGACAGCGAATCAGCCCCAGCATTTT
CDR3: CASSETANQPQHF

V: TRBV6-5
size: many
D: .
J: TRBJ2-3
DNA: TGTGCCAGCAGTTACTCCGGGGGATACGGGTATACGCAGTATTTT
CDR3: CASSYSGGYGYTQYF

V: TRBV7-9
size: few
D: TRBD2
J: TRBJ2-1
DNA: TGTGCCAGCAGCCGGACTAGCGGGACGGGTGAGCAGTTCTTC
CDR3: CASSRTSGTGEQFF

V: TRBV3-1
size: many
D: .
J: TRBJ2-2
DNA: TGTGCCAGCAGCCCCCCGGACTCCTCTTCCGGGGAGCTGTTTTTT
CDR3: CASSPPDSSSGELFF

V: TRBV12-3/TRBV12-4
size: .
D: TRBD1
J: TRBJ1-4
DNA: TGTGCCAGCAGTTTTGGGACAGGGAACGAGAATGAAAAACTGTTTTTT
CDR3: CASSFGTGNENEKLFF

V: TRBV11-2
size: many
D: .
J: TRBJ2-6
DNA: TGTGCCAGCAGCTTTCCGGACAGCCCTGACTCTGGGGCCAACGTCCTGACTTTC
CDR3: CASSFPDSPDSGANVLTF

V: TRBV19
size: .
D: .
J: TRBJ1-1
DNA: TGTGCCAGTAGTATTTTCCGGGACACTGAAGCTTTCTTT
CDR3: CASSIFRDTEAFF

V: TRBV20-1
size: few
D: .
J: TRBJ1-3
DNA: TGCAGTGCTAGACCCCCTATAGGTAGTGTGGCTGGAAACACCATATATTTT
CDR3: CSARPPIGSVAGNTIYF

V: TRBV7-2
size: many
D: TRBD2
J: TRBJ2-7
DNA: TGTGCCAGCAGCTTACTAGCGGGGGGGATCTACGAGCAGTACTTC
CDR3: CASSLLAGGIYEQYF

V: TRBV6-2/TRBV6-3
size: many
D: .
J: TRBJ2-1
DNA: TGTGCCAGCAGTTACTCCTACAATGAGCAGTTCTTC
CDR3: CASSYSYNEQFF

V: TRBV5-8
size: .
D: .
J: TRBJ1-1
DNA: TGTGCCAGCAGCTTGCAGGACCGGCGGACTGAAGCTTTCTTT
CDR3: CASSLQDRRTEAFF

V: TRBV12-3/TRBV12-4
size: few
D: TRBD2
J: TRBJ2-3
DNA: TGTGCCAGCAGTTCGACCCAGAGCGGGAGTACGCAGTATTTT
CDR3: CASSSTQSGSTQYF

V: TRBV29-1
size: many
D: .
J: TRBJ2-1
DNA: TGCAGCGTTCCGGGCCGGGACTTTTACAATGAGCAGTTCTTC
CDR3: CSVPGRDFYNEQFF

V: TRBV15
size: many
D: .
J: TRBJ1-5
DNA: TGTGCCACCAGCAGAGTAGAGGGACTGAATCTCAATCAGCCCCAGCATTTT
CDR3: CATSRVEGLNLNQPQHF

V: TRBV19
size: few
D: TRBD2
J: TRBJ2-1
DNA: TGTGCCAGCCACCATTGGGCTAGCGGGGGTGGGAATGAGCAGTTCTTC
CDR3: CASHHWASGGGNEQFF

V: TRBV20-1
size: many
D: .
J: TRBJ1-1
DNA: TGCAGTGCTAGCCCCCGTTTAGGGAACACTGAAGCTTTCTTT
CDR3: CSASPRLGNTEAFF

V: TRBV7-9
size: many
D: .
J: TRBJ2-3
DNA: TGTGCCAGCAGGGACCCCTCGGAGGCGCAGTATTTT
CDR3: CASRDPSEAQYF

V: TRBV5-1
size: .
D: TRBD1
J: TRBJ2-5
DNA: TGCGCCAGCAGCTCTTACCCAAGGACAGGAGTCCAAGAGACCCAGTACTTC
CDR3: CASSSYPRTGVQETQYF

V: TRBV12-3/TRBV12-4
size: many
D: .
J: TRBJ1-6
DNA: TGTGCCAGCAGTCCCCGGGGGGCTTTATCACCCCTCCACTTT
CDR3: CASSPRGALSPLHF

V: TRBV29-1
size: few
D: .
J: TRBJ1-4
DNA: TGCAGCGCCCGGGGGGGCGCGGATGAAAAACTGTTTTTT
CDR3: CSARGGADEKLFF